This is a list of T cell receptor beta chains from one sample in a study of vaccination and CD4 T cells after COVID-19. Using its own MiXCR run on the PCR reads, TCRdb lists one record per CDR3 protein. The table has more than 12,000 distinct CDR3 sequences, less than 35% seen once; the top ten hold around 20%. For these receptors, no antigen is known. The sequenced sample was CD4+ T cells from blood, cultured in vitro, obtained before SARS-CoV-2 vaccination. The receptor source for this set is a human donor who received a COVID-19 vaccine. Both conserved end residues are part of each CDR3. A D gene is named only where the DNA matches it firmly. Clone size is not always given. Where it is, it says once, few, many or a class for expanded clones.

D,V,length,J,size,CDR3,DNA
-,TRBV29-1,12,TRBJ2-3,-,CSVGGGGRTQYF,TGCAGCGTTGGGGGTGGAGGGCGTACGCAGTATTTT
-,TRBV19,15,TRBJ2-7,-,CASSSQDRNAYEQYF,TGTGCCAGTAGTTCCCAGGACAGAAATGCCTACGAGCAGTACTTC
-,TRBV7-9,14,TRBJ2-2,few,CASRGRGNTGELFF,TGTGCCAGCCGTGGGCGGGGGAACACCGGGGAGCTGTTTTTT
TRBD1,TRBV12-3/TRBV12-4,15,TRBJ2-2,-,CASRPGQGNAGELFF,TGTGCCAGCAGACCCGGACAGGGTAACGCCGGGGAGCTGTTTTTT
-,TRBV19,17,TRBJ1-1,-,CASSIPAGLRMNTEALF,TGTGCCAGTAGTATTCCGGCAGGGCTCCGTATGAACACTGAAGCTCTCTTT
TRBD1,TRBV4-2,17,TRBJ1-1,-,CASSLGTGANMNTEAFF,TGTGCCAGCAGCCTTGGGACAGGCGCCAACATGAACACTGAAGCTTTCTTT
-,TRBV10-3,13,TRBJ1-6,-,CAISDGRESPLHF,TGTGCCATCAGTGACGGCAGGGAATCACCCCTCCACTTT
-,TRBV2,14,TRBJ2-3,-,CASRRQGGIDTQYF,TGTGCCAGCCGTCGGCAGGGGGGAATAGATACGCAGTATTTT
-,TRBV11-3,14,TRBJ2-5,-,CASSPTTAQETQYF,TGTGCCAGCAGCCCCACGACGGCCCAAGAGACCCAGTACTTC
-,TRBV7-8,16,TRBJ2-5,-,CASSSPTGDRKETQYF,TGTGCCAGCAGCTCACCCACCGGAGACAGAAAAGAGACCCAGTACTTC
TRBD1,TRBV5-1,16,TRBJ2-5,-,CASRLDRVPGRETQYF,TGCGCCAGCAGACTGGACAGGGTCCCGGGTCGGGAGACCCAGTACTTC
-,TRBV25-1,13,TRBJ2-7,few,CASSEWDSYEQYF,TGTGCCAGCAGTGAATGGGACTCCTACGAGCAGTACTTC
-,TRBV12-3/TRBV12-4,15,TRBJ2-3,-,CASSSLTGHTDTQYF,TGTGCCAGCAGTTCCCTGACAGGTCACACAGATACGCAGTATTTT
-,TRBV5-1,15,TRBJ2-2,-,CASSLSRVNTGELFF,TGCGCCAGCAGCTTATCCAGGGTGAACACCGGGGAGCTGTTTTTT
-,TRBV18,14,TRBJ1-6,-,CASSPGGADSPLHF,TGTGCCAGCTCACCAGGAGGGGCGGATTCACCCCTCCACTTT
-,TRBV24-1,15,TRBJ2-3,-,CATSDFDSITDTQYF,TGTGCCACCAGTGATTTCGACAGTATCACAGATACGCAGTATTTT
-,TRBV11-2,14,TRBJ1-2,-,CASSLDPGDYGYTF,TGTGCCAGCAGCTTAGACCCCGGAGATTATGGCTACACCTTC
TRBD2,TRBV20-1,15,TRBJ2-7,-,CSASPSGGASYEQYF,TGCAGTGCTAGTCCCAGCGGGGGGGCTTCCTACGAGCAGTACTTC
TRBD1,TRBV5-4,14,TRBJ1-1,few,CASSRGQANTEAFF,TGTGCCAGCAGCCGGGGACAGGCTAACACTGAAGCTTTCTTT
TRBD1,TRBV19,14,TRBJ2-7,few,CASSGQGGSYEQYF,TGTGCCAGTTCGGGACAGGGGGGCTCCTACGAGCAGTACTTC
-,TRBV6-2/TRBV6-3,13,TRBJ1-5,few,CASTDMSNQPQHF,TGTGCCAGCACCGATATGAGCAATCAGCCCCAGCATTTT
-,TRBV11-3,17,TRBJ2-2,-,CASSLDQLATNTGELFF,TGTGCCAGCAGCTTAGATCAGCTAGCCACTAACACCGGGGAGCTGTTTTTT
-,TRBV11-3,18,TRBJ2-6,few,CASSLGVGRVAGANVLTF,TGTGCCAGCAGCTTAGGTGTCGGGCGTGTAGCTGGGGCCAACGTCCTGACTTTC
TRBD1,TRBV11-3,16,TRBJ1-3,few,CASSRGTGVSGNTIYF,TGTGCCAGCAGCCGTGGGACAGGGGTATCTGGAAACACCATATATTTT
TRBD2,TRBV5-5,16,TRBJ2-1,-,CASSLVSGGSYNEQFF,TGTGCCAGCAGCTTGGTTAGCGGGGGCTCCTACAATGAGCAGTTCTTC
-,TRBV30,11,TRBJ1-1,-,CAWLGGTEAFF,TGTGCCTGGTTAGGAGGGACTGAAGCTTTCTTT
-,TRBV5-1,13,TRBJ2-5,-,CASSLGSGETQYF,TGCGCCAGCAGCTTGGGCTCGGGAGAGACCCAGTACTTC
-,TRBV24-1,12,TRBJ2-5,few,CATSTVSETQYF,TGTGCCACCAGTACAGTTTCGGAGACCCAGTACTTC
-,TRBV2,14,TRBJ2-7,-,CASSGGRGYYEQYF,TGTGCCAGCAGTGGTGGGAGGGGGTATTACGAGCAGTACTTC
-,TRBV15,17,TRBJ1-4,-,CATSSRGTTIGSEKLFF,TGTGCCACCAGCTCCCGCGGGACAACTATCGGCAGTGAAAAACTGTTTTTT
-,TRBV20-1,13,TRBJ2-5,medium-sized,CSARDANRETQYF,TGCAGTGCTAGAGATGCCAATCGAGAGACCCAGTACTTC
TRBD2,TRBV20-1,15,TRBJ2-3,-,CSARDLAGGLDTQYF,TGCAGTGCTAGAGATCTTGCGGGGGGGCTGGATACGCAGTATTTT
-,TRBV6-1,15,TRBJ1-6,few,CASSRTGRGNSPLHF,TGTGCCAGCAGTCGGACGGGTCGAGGTAATTCACCCCTCCACTTT
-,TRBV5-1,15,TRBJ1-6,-,CASSLAGSNYSPLHF,TGCGCCAGCAGCTTGGCCGGCAGTAACTATTCACCCCTCCACTTT
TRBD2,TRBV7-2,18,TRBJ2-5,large,CASSLALELAGVKETQYF,TGTGCCAGCAGCTTAGCTCTTGAACTAGCGGGGGTTAAGGAGACCCAGTACTTC
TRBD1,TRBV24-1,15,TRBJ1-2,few,CATSDSGDRGRGYTF,TGTGCCACCAGTGATTCGGGTGACAGGGGAAGAGGATACACCTTC
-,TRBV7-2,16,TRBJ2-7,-,CASSLDSAESSYEQYF,TGTGCCAGCAGCTTAGACAGTGCAGAAAGCTCCTACGAGCAGTACTTC
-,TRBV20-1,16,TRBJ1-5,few,CSARVATGEGNQPQHF,TGCAGTGCTAGAGTGGCTACAGGCGAGGGCAATCAGCCCCAGCATTTT
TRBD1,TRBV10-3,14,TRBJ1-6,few,CAISEGQGYSPLHF,TGTGCCATCAGTGAGGGACAGGGGTATTCACCCCTCCACTTT
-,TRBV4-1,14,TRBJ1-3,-,CASSQGSSGNTIYF,TGCGCCAGCAGCCAAGGCAGTTCTGGAAACACCATATATTTT
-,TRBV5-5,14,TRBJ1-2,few,CASSPAGAGYGYTF,TGTGCCAGCAGCCCTGCGGGGGCGGGGTATGGCTACACCTTC
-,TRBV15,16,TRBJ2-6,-,CATSKRQAPGANVLTF,TGTGCCACCAGCAAAAGACAGGCTCCTGGGGCCAACGTCCTGACTTTC
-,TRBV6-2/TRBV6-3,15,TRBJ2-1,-,CASSYLRLDSNEQFF,TGTGCCAGCAGTTACCTCAGACTAGATTCGAATGAGCAGTTCTTC
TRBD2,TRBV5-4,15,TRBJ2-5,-,CASSAPSGGEETQYF,TGTGCCAGCAGCGCGCCTAGCGGGGGGGAAGAGACCCAGTACTTC
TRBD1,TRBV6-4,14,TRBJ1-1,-,CASRMGQADTEAFF,TGTGCCAGCAGGATGGGACAGGCAGACACTGAAGCTTTCTTT
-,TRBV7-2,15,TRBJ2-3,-,CASSLVATPTDTQYF,TGTGCCAGCAGCTTAGTGGCCACCCCAACAGATACGCAGTATTTT
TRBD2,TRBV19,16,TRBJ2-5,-,CASSSPLGGGQETQYF,TGTGCCAGTAGTTCGCCCCTGGGGGGGGGGCAAGAGACCCAGTACTTC
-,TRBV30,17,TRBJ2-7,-,CAWSVLGTKNLIYEQYF,TGTGCCTGGAGTGTACTTGGGACGAAAAATTTGATTTACGAGCAGTACTTC